The present entry profiles one TCR beta chain with its context. The antigen is undetermined. These data are taken from a study of cytomegalovirus exposure and HLA in healthy donors. Overall study results and limits: TRBV6-2, TRBV6-3 and other indistinguishable V segments were excluded. Among TCR beta chains, those listed as cytomegalovirus-associated numbered some 170.

Trimming pared 5 bases from V and 4 bases from J, leaving 19 bases between. The CDR3 has 16 residues. Germline assignment: CDR1 LNHDA and CDR2 SQIVND (reference sequence). The PCR had 60 Vbeta and 13 Jbeta primers. TCRdb keeps only in-frame clones here, not all; method: immunoSEQ multiplex PCR. Of under 200,000 clones listed, 80% to 90% are singletons. Sequenced material: PBMCs. The TCR sequence derives from a woman in her thirties in good health and CMV-seronegative. The chain employs TRBV19 and TRBJ2-3, with a possible D match to TRBD2 (6 bases). This chain's CDR3 is CASSGRGAGNSDTQYF. Written as DNA, the CDR3 is TGTGCCAGTAGTGGCCGGGGAGCGGGTAACTCAGATACGCAGTATTTT.